This TCR beta chain was obtained from a study of T cells in women clearing cervical HPV infection. Study-level background: Cases: HPV16-related CIN3 or worse on histology, a couple of invasive cancers. Only a few women had HLA typing results available.

The germline V and J ends were trimmed by 4 bases and 3 bases, with 16 bases remaining between them. Germline CDR1 SGHRS, CDR2 YFSETQ. There are 15 residues in the CDR3. Concerning this clone: Its antigen is not identified. The read comes to an end 3 residues before the CDR3 does, leaving the germline J gene to fill in the end.

Study conclusions and caveats: Combining TCR richness with V gene abundances gave roughly 0.8 AUC.

The assay was immunoSEQ multiplex PCR, and TCRdb's table has in-frame clones only and misses some. The sample table sets out roughly 30,000 clones. The receptor's source is a woman aged 18-69 years with a cervical HPV16 infection that either progressed to CIN3+ or cleared (not recorded which). The specimen sequenced was blood buffy coat. The chain uses TRBV5-1 and TRBJ1-2; D is possibly TRBD1 (5 bases). The CDR3 region is CASSPAGNLDYGYTF. Partial CDR3 DNA: TGCGCCAGCAGCCCGGCAGGGAATCTCGACTATGGC.